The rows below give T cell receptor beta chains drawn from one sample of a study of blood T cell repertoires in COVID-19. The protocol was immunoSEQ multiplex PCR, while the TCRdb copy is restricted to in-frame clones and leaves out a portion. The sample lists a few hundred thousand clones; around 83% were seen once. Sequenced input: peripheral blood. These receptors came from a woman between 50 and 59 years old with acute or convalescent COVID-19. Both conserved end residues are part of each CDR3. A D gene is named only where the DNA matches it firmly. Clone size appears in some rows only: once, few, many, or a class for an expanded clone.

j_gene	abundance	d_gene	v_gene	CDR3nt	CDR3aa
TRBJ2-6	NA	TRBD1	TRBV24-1	TGTGCCACCAGTCCCACGGGGACAGGGGGTTTTGGGGCCAACGTCCTGACTTTC	CATSPTGTGGFGANVLTF
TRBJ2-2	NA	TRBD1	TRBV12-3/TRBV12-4	TGTGCCAGCAGGCACAGGGGAACCGGGGAGCTGTTTTTT	CASRHRGTGELFF
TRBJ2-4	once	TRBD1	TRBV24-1	TGTGCCACCAGTGACCATGACAGGGAAAACATTCAGTACTTC	CATSDHDRENIQYF
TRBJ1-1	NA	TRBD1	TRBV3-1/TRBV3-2	TGTGCCAGCAGCAACCGGGACAGTGAAGCTTTCTTT	CASSNRDSEAFF
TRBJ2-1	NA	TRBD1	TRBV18	TGTGCCAGCTCACCAGGACAGGGGCCAAGGGGTGAGCAGTTCTTC	CASSPGQGPRGEQFF
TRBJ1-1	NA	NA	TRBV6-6	TGTGCCAGCAGTTCGATAGGGACTCGGAACACTGAAGCTTTCTTT	CASSSIGTRNTEAFF
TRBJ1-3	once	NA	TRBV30	TGTGCCTCCCTGGAGGGGAACTCTGGAAACACCATATATTTT	CASLEGNSGNTIYF
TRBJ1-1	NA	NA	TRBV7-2	TGTGCCAGCAGCCCGAGGTCGGGGAACACTGAAGCTTTCTTT	CASSPRSGNTEAFF
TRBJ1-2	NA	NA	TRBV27	TGTGCCAGCAGGCCAGGGATTAACTATGGCTACACCTTC	CASRPGINYGYTF
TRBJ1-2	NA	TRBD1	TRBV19	TGTGCCAGTACCTTACCCGGACAGGGCTATGGCTACACCTTC	CASTLPGQGYGYTF
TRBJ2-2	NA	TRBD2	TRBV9	TGTGCCAGCAGCGTGGCGGGGGGGCCAGGCACCGGGGAGCTGTTTTTT	CASSVAGGPGTGELFF
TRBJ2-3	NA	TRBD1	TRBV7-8	TGTGCCAGCAGAAGACAGGGGGCAAGCACAGATACGCAGTATTTT	CASRRQGASTDTQYF
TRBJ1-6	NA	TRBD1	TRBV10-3	TGTGCCATCAGTGGGGGACAGGGGAATTCACCCCTCCACTTT	CAISGGQGNSPLHF
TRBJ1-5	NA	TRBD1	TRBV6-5	TGTGCCAGCACTCGGGACAGGGGAGGGAATCAGCCCCAGCATTTT	CASTRDRGGNQPQHF
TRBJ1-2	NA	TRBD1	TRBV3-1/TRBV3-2	TGTGCCAGCAGCCGCCGGGACAGGGACTATGGCTACACCTTC	CASSRRDRDYGYTF
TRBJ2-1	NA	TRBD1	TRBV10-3	TGTGCCACTACTCCAGGGGGCGCAAACAATGAGCAGTTCTTC	CATTPGGANNEQFF
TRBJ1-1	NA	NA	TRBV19	TGTGCCAGTAGTTCGTTAATTGAAGCTTTCTTT	CASSSLIEAFF
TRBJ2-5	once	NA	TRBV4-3	TGCGCCAGCAGCCAAGATCCCGGGATTCTCCAAGAGACCCAGTACTTC	CASSQDPGILQETQYF
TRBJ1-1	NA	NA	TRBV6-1	TGTGCCAGCAGTGAGGGCGGGTTGAACACTGAAGCTTTCTTT	CASSEGGLNTEAFF
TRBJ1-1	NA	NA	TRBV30	TGTGCCTCGTCCGGGGGGCCTGGCACTGAAGCTTTCTTT	CASSGGPGTEAFF
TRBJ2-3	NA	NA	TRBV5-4	TGTGCCAGCAGCCTAAAACTACCCAGCACAGATACGCAGTATTTT	CASSLKLPSTDTQYF
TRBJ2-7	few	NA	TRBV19	TGTGCCAGTAGTATAGCGGTGGGACTCTACGAGCAGTACTTC	CASSIAVGLYEQYF
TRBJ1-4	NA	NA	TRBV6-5	TGTGCCAGCAAGAACCAGGGGACTAATGAAAAACTGTTTTTT	CASKNQGTNEKLFF
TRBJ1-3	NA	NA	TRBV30	TGTGCCTGGAGTGTTGGGGCTTCTGGAAACACCATATATTTT	CAWSVGASGNTIYF
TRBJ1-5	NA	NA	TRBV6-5	TGTGCCAGCAGTAAAACAGGGCAGAATAATCAGCCCCAGCATTTT	CASSKTGQNNQPQHF
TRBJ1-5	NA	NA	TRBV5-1	TGCGCCAGCTCTAGAGAGGGCAATCAGCCCCAGCATTTT	CASSREGNQPQHF
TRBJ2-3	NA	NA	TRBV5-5	TGTGCCAGCAGCTTGGGGCCTAGCACAGATACGCAGTATTTT	CASSLGPSTDTQYF
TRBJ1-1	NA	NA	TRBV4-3	TGCGCCAGCAGCCAAGGTTTTGACAGTCAAACTTTCTTT	CASSQGFDSQTFF
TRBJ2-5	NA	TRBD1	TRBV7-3	TGTGCCAGCAGCCCAGGGGGTTCAAGAGAGACCCAGTACTTC	CASSPGGSRETQYF
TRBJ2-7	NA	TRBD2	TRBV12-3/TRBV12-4	TGTGCCAGCAAGACTAGCGGGAACGCTAAGCAGTACTTC	CASKTSGNAKQYF
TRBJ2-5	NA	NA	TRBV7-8	TGTGCCAGCAGCTTAGCGAGGGCTACAGGGCAAGAGACCCAGTACTTC	CASSLARATGQETQYF
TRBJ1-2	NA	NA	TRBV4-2	TGTGCCAGCAGCCAAGGGGCCTATGGCTACACCTTC	CASSQGAYGYTF
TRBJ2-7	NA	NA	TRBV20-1	TGCAGTGCGAGTAGACAGGGAGGCTACGAGCAGTACTTC	CSASRQGGYEQYF
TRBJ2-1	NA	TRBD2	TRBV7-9	TGTGCCAGCAGCTTAGCGACTAGCCCCCGGCAGTTCTTC	CASSLATSPRQFF
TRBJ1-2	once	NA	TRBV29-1	TGCAGCGTGGAAACGGGACAAGAATATGGCTACACCTTC	CSVETGQEYGYTF
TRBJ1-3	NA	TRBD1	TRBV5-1	TGCGCCAGCAGCCTAGGACAGGGTCTTCTTGGAAACACCATATATTTT	CASSLGQGLLGNTIYF
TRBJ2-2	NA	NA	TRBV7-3	TGTGCCAGCAGCCGTGTTGTCGCGAGCACCGGGGAGCTGTTTTTT	CASSRVVASTGELFF
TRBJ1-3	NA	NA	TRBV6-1	TGTGCCAGCAGTGAAACCACGGCAGGGGCGACTGGAAACACCATATATTTT	CASSETTAGATGNTIYF
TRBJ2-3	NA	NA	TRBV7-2	TGTGCCAGCAGTTCTAGAGGAGATACGCAGTATTTT	CASSSRGDTQYF
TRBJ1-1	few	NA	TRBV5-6	TGTGCCAGCAGTTGGGGAGGGCCCTCACCAACTTTCTTT	CASSWGGPSPTFF